Listed below are T cell receptor beta chains from one sample, sequenced in a study of blood T cells in healthy people across ages. TCRdb itself ran the 5' RACE reads through MiXCR, one entry per CDR3 protein. The table includes around 800,000 distinct CDR3 sequences, roughly 24% detected once. In addition, the sample was reused for a study of T cells of mothers and their children.

Input material: blood. The receptors were gathered from a boy aged 5 to 17 in good health. The conserved cysteine and the conserved F or W are not part of the CDR3 here. Each record gives: V gene, J gene, D gene, clone size, CDR3 protein. A D gene is named only where the DNA matches it firmly. Expanded clones are given a class, and other clones once, few, many or no size at all.

v_call: TRBV7-6; j_call: TRBJ2-3; d_call: .; clone_size: .; cdr3_aa: ASSPKRQPGTDMQY
v_call: TRBV2; j_call: TRBJ2-3; d_call: .; clone_size: once; cdr3_aa: ASKRVADTQY
v_call: TRBV28; j_call: TRBJ2-1; d_call: .; clone_size: .; cdr3_aa: ASSLAIVGSENEQF
v_call: TRBV12-3/TRBV12-4; j_call: TRBJ1-2; d_call: .; clone_size: few; cdr3_aa: ASSLREPYGYT
v_call: TRBV5-1; j_call: TRBJ2-5; d_call: .; clone_size: few; cdr3_aa: ASSLEPISAETQY
v_call: TRBV12-3/TRBV12-4; j_call: TRBJ1-5; d_call: TRBD1; clone_size: .; cdr3_aa: ASSFRQGGQPQH
v_call: TRBV12-3/TRBV12-4; j_call: TRBJ2-2; d_call: .; clone_size: .; cdr3_aa: ASSFGVSNTGELF
v_call: TRBV20-1; j_call: TRBJ1-2; d_call: .; clone_size: few; cdr3_aa: SARRREVGYT
v_call: TRBV3-1; j_call: TRBJ2-1; d_call: .; clone_size: .; cdr3_aa: ASSQDPWPNRQADNEQF
v_call: TRBV20-1; j_call: TRBJ1-4; d_call: .; clone_size: few; cdr3_aa: SASIVPEKLF
v_call: TRBV29-1; j_call: TRBJ2-2; d_call: .; clone_size: few; cdr3_aa: SARGQLNTGELF
v_call: TRBV12-3/TRBV12-4; j_call: TRBJ1-2; d_call: TRBD1; clone_size: .; cdr3_aa: ASILRGMANYGYT
v_call: TRBV23-1; j_call: TRBJ2-7; d_call: .; clone_size: .; cdr3_aa: ASSHLSRRQY
v_call: TRBV7-9; j_call: TRBJ1-1; d_call: .; clone_size: .; cdr3_aa: ASSLAVPTDQENTEAF
v_call: TRBV10-3; j_call: TRBJ2-7; d_call: TRBD1; clone_size: .; cdr3_aa: ACRTGGAYEQY
v_call: TRBV12-3/TRBV12-4; j_call: TRBJ1-6; d_call: .; clone_size: .; cdr3_aa: ASRSPVSYNSPLH
v_call: TRBV9; j_call: .; d_call: TRBD2; clone_size: few; cdr3_aa: ASSGRGTSGGSAPNEQF
v_call: TRBV4-1; j_call: .; d_call: TRBD2; clone_size: few; cdr3_aa: ASTREGAGYEQY
v_call: TRBV11-2; j_call: TRBJ2-2; d_call: .; clone_size: .; cdr3_aa: ASTEQHTGELF
v_call: TRBV15; j_call: TRBJ2-5; d_call: .; clone_size: .; cdr3_aa: ATSRGRAPETQY
v_call: TRBV12-3/TRBV12-4; j_call: TRBJ2-3; d_call: .; clone_size: .; cdr3_aa: ASRSAEQTDTQY
v_call: TRBV5-1; j_call: TRBJ2-5; d_call: TRBD2; clone_size: .; cdr3_aa: ASSWRTSGEQTQY
v_call: TRBV4-1; j_call: TRBJ1-4; d_call: TRBD1; clone_size: .; cdr3_aa: ASRQSPDRVNEKLF
v_call: TRBV11-2; j_call: TRBJ2-3; d_call: TRBD2; clone_size: .; cdr3_aa: ACSLVGTSGANIDTQY
v_call: TRBV18; j_call: TRBJ2-1; d_call: .; clone_size: many; cdr3_aa: ASSPSTTYNEQF
v_call: TRBV5-1; j_call: TRBJ1-1; d_call: .; clone_size: few; cdr3_aa: ASSLESATEAF
v_call: TRBV7-9; j_call: TRBJ2-5; d_call: .; clone_size: .; cdr3_aa: ASSPPVNYQETQY
v_call: TRBV7-9; j_call: TRBJ2-5; d_call: TRBD2; clone_size: many; cdr3_aa: ASSFGTSGGETQY